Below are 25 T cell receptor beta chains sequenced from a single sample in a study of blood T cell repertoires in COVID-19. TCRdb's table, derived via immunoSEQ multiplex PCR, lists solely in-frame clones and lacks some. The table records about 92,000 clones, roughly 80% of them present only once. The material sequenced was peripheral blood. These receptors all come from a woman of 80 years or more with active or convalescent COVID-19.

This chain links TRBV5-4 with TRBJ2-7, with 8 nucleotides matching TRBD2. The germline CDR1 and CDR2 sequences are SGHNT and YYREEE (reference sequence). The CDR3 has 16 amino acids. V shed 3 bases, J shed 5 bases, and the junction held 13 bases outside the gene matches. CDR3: CASSSAGGGRFHEQYF. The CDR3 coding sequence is TGTGCCAGCAGCTCTGCCGGGGGGGGGCGTTTCCACGAGCAGTACTTC.

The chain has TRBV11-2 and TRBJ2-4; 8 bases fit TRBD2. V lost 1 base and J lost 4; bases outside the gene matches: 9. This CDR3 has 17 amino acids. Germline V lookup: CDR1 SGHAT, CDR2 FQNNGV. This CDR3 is CASSLASGLGEKNIQYF. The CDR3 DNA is TGTGCCAGCAGCTTAGCGTCGGGACTAGGGGAGAAAAACATTCAGTACTTC. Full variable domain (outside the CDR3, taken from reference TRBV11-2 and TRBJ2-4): EAGVAQSPRYKIIEKRQSVAFWCNPISGHATLYWYQQILGQGPKLLIQFQNNGVVDDSQLPKDRFSAERLKGVDSTLKIQPAKLEDSAVYLCASSLASGLGEKNIQYFGAGTRLSVL.

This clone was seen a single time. The CDR3: CSVVASGATDTQYF. The CDR3 DNA is TGCAGCGTTGTAGCCAGCGGGGCCACAGATACGCAGTATTTT. The V call is TRBV29-1, the J call TRBJ2-3; 7 bases are a match to TRBD2. Germline CDR1 is SQVTM and CDR2 is ANQGSEA. The CDR3 sequence is 14 residues long. J was trimmed by 2 bases and V by 4 bases; bases with no gene match: 6.

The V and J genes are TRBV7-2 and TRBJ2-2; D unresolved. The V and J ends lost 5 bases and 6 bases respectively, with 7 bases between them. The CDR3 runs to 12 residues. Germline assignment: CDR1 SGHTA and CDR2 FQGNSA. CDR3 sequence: CASSLFSGELFF. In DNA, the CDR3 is TGTGCCAGCAGCCTATTTTCCGGGGAGCTGTTTTTT. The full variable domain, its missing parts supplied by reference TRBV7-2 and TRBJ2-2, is GAGVSQSPSNKVTEKGKDVELRCDPISGHTALYWYRQSLGQGLEFLIYFQGNSAPDKSGLPSDRFSAERTGGSVSTLTIQRTQQEDSAVYLCASSLFSGELFFGEGSRLTVL.

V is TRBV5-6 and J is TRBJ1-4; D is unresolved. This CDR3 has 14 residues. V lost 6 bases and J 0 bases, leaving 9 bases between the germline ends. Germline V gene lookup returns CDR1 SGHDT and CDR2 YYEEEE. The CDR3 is CASTPFTTNEKLFF. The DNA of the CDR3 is TGTGCCAGCACCCCCTTTACAACTAATGAAAAACTGTTTTTT.

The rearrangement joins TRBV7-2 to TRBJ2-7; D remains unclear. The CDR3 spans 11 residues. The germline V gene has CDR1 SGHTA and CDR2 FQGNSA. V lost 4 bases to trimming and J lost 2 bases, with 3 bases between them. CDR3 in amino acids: CASSSTYEQYF. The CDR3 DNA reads TGTGCCAGCAGCTCAACCTACGAGCAGTACTTC.

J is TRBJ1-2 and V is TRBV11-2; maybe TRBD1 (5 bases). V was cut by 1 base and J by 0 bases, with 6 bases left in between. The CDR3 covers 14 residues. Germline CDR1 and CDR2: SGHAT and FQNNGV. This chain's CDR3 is CASSLAGTNYGYTF. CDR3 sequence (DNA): TGTGCCAGCAGCTTAGCAGGGACTAACTATGGCTACACCTTC.

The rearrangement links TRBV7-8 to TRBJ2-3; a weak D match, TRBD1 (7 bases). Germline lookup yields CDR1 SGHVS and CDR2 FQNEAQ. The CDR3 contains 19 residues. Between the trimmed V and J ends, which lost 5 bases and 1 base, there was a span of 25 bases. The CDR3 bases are TGTGCCAGCAGCCCGAGGGGGCCAACTAGCACAGTGCGCACAGATACGCAGTATTTT. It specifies CASSPRGPTSTVRTDTQYF.

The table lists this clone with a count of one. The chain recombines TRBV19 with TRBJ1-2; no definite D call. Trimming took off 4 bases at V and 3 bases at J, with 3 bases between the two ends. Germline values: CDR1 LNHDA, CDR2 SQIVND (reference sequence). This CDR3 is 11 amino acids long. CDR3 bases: TGTGCCAGTAGTACTCACTATGGCTACACCTTC. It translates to CASSTHYGYTF.

The CDR3 DNA follows: TGTGCCAGCAGCAATTCCGGGGGTGCTAACTATGGCTACACCTTC. Its translation: CASSNSGGANYGYTF. The V gene is TRBV21-1, the J gene TRBJ1-2. TRBV21-1 is an annotated pseudogene. The CDR3 sequence is 15 residues long.

The CDR3 sequence: CASRGQSGSQPQHF. The CDR3 nucleotides are TGTGCCAGCAGAGGACAGTCGGGGAGTCAGCCCCAGCATTTT. The chain carries TRBV2 and TRBJ1-5; tentatively, D is TRBD1 (6 bases). Looked up from germline, CDR1 is SNHLY and CDR2 is FYNNEI. The CDR3 loop spans 14 amino acids. The V end was cut by 6 bases, the J end by 6 bases, with 15 bases between. The variable domain in full, completed from reference TRBV2 and TRBJ1-5, reads EPEVTQTPSHQVTQMGQEVILRCVPISNHLYFYWYRQILGQKVEFLVSFYNNEISEKSEIFDDQFSVERPDGSNFTLKIRSTKLEDSAMYFCASRGQSGSQPQHFGDGTRLSIL.

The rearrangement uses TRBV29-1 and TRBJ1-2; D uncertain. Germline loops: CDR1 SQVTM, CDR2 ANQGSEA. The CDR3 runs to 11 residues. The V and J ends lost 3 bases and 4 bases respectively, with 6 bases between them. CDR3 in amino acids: CSVEEVYGYTF. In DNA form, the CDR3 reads TGCAGCGTTGAGGAGGTCTATGGCTACACCTTC.

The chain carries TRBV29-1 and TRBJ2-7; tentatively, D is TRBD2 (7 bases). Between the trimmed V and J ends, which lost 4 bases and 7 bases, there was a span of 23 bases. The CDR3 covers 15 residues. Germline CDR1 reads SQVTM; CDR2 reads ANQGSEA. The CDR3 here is CSVAGTPAGWGEQYF. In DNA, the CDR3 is TGCAGCGTTGCGGGGACACCAGCGGGATGGGGGGAGCAGTACTTC.

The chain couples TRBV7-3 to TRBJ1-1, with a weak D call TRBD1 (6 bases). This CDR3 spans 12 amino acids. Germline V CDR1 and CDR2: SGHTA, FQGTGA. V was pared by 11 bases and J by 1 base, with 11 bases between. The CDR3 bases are TGTGCCGCGAAGACAGGGAACACTGAAGCTTTCTTT. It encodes CAAKTGNTEAFF.

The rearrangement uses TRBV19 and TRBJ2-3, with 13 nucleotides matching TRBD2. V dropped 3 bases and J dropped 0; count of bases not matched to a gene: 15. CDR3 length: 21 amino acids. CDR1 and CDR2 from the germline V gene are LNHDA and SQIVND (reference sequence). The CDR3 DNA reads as TGTGCCAGTAGTATTGGGGGGACTAGCGGGGCCCGATTAACTAGCACAGATACGCAGTATTTT. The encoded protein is CASSIGGTSGARLTSTDTQYF.

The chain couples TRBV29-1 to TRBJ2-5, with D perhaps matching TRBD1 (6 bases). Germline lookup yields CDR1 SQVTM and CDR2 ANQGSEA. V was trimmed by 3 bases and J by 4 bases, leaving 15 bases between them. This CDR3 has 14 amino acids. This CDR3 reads CSVDLKLGGETQYF. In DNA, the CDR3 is TGCAGCGTTGATTTGAAACTAGGGGGAGAGACCCAGTACTTC.

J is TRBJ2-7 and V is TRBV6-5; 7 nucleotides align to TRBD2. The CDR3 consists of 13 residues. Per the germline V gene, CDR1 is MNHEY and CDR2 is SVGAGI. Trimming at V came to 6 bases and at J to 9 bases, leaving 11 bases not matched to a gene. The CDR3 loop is CASSSSREKAQYF. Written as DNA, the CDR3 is TGTGCCAGCAGCTCCTCGCGGGAGAAGGCGCAGTACTTC.

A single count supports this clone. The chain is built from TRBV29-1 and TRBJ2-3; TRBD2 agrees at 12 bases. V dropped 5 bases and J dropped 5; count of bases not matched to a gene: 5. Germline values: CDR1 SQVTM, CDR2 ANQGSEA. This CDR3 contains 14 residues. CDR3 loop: CSVWASGRVDTQYF. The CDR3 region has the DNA TGCAGCGTTTGGGCTAGCGGGAGGGTAGATACGCAGTATTTT.

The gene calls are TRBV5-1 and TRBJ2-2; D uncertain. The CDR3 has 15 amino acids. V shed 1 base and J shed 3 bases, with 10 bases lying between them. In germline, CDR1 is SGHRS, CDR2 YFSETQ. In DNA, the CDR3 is TGCGCCAGCAGCTTGCAACAGTTGGACACCGGGGAGCTGTTTTTT. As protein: CASSLQQLDTGELFF.

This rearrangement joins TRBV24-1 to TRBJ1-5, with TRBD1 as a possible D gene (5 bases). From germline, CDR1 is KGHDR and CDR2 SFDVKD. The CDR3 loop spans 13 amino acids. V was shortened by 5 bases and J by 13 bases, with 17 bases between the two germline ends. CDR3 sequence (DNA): TGTGCCACCAGTGGTGGGGCGTCAAGGCCTCAGCATTTT. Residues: CATSGGASRPQHF.

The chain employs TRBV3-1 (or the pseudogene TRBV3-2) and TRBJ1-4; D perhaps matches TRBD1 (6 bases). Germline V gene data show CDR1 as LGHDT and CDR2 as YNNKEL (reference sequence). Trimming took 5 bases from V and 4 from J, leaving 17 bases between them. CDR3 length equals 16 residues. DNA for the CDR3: TGTGCCAGCAGCTCTCAGGGGACGGGGAGTAATGAAAAACTGTTTTTT. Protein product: CASSSQGTGSNEKLFF.

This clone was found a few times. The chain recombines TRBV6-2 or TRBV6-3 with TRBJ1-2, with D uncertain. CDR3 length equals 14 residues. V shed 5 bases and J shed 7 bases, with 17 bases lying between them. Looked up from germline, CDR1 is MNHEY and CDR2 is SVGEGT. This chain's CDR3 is CASSTLTPRGGYTF. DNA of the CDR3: TGTGCCAGCAGTACTCTGACCCCTCGAGGTGGCTACACCTTC.

The CDR3 nucleotides are TGTGCCAGCAGCTTGGTTCTAGCGGGAGTAAACGCAGATACGCAGTATTTT. Protein: CASSLVLAGVNADTQYF. The chain employs TRBV5-6 and TRBJ2-3; 10 nucleotides line up with TRBD2. V lost 0 bases to trimming and J lost 4 bases; unmatched junction nucleotides: 8. CDR3 length equals 17 residues. Germline V lookup: CDR1 SGHDT, CDR2 YYEEEE.

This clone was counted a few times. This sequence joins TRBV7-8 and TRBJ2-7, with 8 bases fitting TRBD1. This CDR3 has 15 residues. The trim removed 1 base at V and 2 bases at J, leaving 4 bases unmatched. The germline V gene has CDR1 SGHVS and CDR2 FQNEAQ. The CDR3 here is CASSLGTGQAYEQYF. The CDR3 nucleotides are TGTGCCAGCAGCTTAGGGACGGGACAGGCCTACGAGCAGTACTTC.

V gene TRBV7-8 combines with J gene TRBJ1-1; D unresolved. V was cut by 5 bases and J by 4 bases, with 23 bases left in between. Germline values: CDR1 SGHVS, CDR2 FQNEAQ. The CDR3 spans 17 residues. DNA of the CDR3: TGTGCCAGCAGCCCCCTACTATCGGTGGTGATGGTCACTGAAGCTTTCTTT. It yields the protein CASSPLLSVVMVTEAFF. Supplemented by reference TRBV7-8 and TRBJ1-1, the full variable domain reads GAGVSQSPRYKVAKRGQDVALRCDPISGHVSLFWYQQALGQGPEFLTYFQNEAQLDKSGLPSDRFFAERPEGSVSTLKIQRTQQEDSAVYLCASSPLLSVVMVTEAFFGQGTRLTVV.